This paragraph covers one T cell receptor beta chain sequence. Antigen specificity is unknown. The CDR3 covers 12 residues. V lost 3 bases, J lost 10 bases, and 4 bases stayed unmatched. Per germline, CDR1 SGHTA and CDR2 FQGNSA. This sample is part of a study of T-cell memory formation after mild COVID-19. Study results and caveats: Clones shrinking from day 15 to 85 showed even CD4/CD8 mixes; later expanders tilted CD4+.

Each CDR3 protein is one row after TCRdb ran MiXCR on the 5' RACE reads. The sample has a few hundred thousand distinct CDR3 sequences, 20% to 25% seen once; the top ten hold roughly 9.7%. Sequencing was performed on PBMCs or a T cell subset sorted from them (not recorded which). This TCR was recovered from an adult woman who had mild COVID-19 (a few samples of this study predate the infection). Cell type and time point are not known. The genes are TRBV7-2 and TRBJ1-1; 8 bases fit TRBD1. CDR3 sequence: CASSLQGARAFF. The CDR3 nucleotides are TGTGCCAGCAGCTTGCAGGGGGCAAGAGCTTTCTTT.